Below, 28 T cell receptor beta chains from the same sample are listed, as sequenced in a study of CD8 T cells in ankylosing spondylitis. Points from the study as a whole: Ankylosing spondylitis blood appeared to carry a characteristic TCR beta motif of fewer than 10 highly homologous variants.

Each CDR3 protein gets one entry after TCRdb re-called the 5' RACE reads with MiXCR. Seen here are about 540,000 distinct CDR3 sequences, about an eighth observed once, and the top ten hold nearly 7%. What these receptors recognize is not known. Sequencing was done on a sample of blood, either unsorted or a sorted T cell fraction (not recorded which). These receptors came from a male donor with ankylosing spondylitis.

The chain links TRBV4-1 to TRBJ2-5; TRBD1 matches 7 bases. CDR1 and CDR2 (germline): MGHRA, YSYEKL. This CDR3 region has 18 residues. J lost 2 bases, V lost 0 bases, and 12 bases had no gene match. The CDR3 spells CASSQDGPGQNLQETQYF. The CDR3, as DNA: TGCGCCAGCAGCCAAGATGGTCCGGGACAGAATCTGCAAGAGACCCAGTACTTC.

The V call is TRBV20-1, the J call TRBJ2-1; 11 bases are a match to TRBD2. The junction had 4 bases not matched to a gene; V was cut back by 2 bases and J by 7 bases. Germline CDR1 is DFQATT and CDR2 is SNEGSKA (reference sequence). CDR3 length: 14 residues. Written as DNA, the CDR3 is TGCAGTGCTAGATCGACTAGCGGGATTAATGAGCAGTTCTTC. Protein sequence: CSARSTSGINEQFF.

The chain couples TRBV5-1 to TRBJ1-2; the match to TRBD1 covers 10 bases. The CDR3 is 15 residues long. Germline CDR1 SGHRS, CDR2 YFSETQ. Trimming cost V 1 base and J 7 bases; bases outside gene matches: 7. This CDR3 reads CASSLRETGGTGYTF. The CDR3 region has the DNA TGCGCCAGCAGCTTGAGGGAGACAGGGGGCACTGGCTACACCTTC.

This clonotype has only a few counts. V is TRBV27 and J is TRBJ2-7, with D tentatively TRBD1 (5 bases). V lost 5 bases, J lost 5 bases, and 16 bases lay in between. Germline V gene sequence: CDR1 MNHEY, CDR2 SMNVEV (reference sequence). The CDR3 consists of 14 residues. DNA of the CDR3: TGTGCCAGCAGTGGGTGGGGCCAGACACACGAGCAGTACTTC. It encodes CASSGWGQTHEQYF.

There are a few counts of this clonotype. The chain uses TRBV5-6 and TRBJ1-1; possible D gene TRBD1, 5 bases. The germline V and J ends were trimmed by 3 bases and 7 bases, with 19 bases remaining between them. The CDR3 totals 15 residues. Germline lookup yields CDR1 SGHDT and CDR2 YYEEEE. The CDR3 here is CASSWARQYAIEAFF. The CDR3 nucleotides read TGTGCCAGCAGCTGGGCGCGACAGTACGCGATTGAAGCTTTCTTT.

This clonotype was counted a few times. The J gene is TRBJ1-1, the V gene TRBV5-1, with D unresolved. V gave up 6 bases and J gave up 4 bases, with 16 bases separating them. The CDR3 length is 14 residues. From germline, CDR1 is SGHRS and CDR2 YFSETQ. In nucleotides, the CDR3 is TGCGCCAGCATGCCACAAGGGCCGATCACTGAAGCTTTCTTT. Translation: CASMPQGPITEAFF.

This clonotype came up a few times. V gene TRBV10-2 combines with J gene TRBJ2-7, with TRBD2 matching 7 bases. Trimming removed 6 bases from V and 2 bases from J; junction bases left unmatched: 7. Germline loops: CDR1 WSHSY, CDR2 SAAADI. The CDR3 runs 14 residues. Here the CDR3 DNA reads TGCGCCAGCAGCTGGGGGGGGTCTACCTACGAGCAGTACGTC. This gives the protein CASSWGGSTYEQYV.

This clonotype was seen a handful of times. The chain has TRBV20-1 and TRBJ2-1; TRBD2 matches 12 bases. Unmatched junction bases numbered 12, after V lost 2 bases and J lost 1 base. This CDR3 has 19 residues. Germline V lookup: CDR1 DFQATT, CDR2 SNEGSKA (reference sequence). The CDR3 DNA reads as TGCAGTGCTAGAACACTAGCGGGAGGTGTCGTCCTTTCCTACAATGAGCAGTTCTTC. Translation: CSARTLAGGVVLSYNEQFF.

The chain is built from TRBV5-4 and TRBJ1-1; TRBD1 aligns across 8 bases. Losses at the gene ends were 4 bases for V and 4 bases for J; bases not matched to a gene: 9. CDR1 SGHNT and CDR2 YYREEE come from the germline V gene (reference sequence). CDR3 length: 15 amino acids. The CDR3 DNA follows: TGTGCCAGCAGCCCCCCCCCACAGGGGGGCACTGAAGCTTTCTTT. Translating gives CASSPPPQGGTEAFF. The variable domain in full, with the rest retrieved from reference TRBV5-4 and TRBJ1-1, is ETGVTQSPTHLIKTRGQQVTLRCSSQSGHNTVSWYQQALGQGPQFIFQYYREEENGRGNFPPRFSGLQFPNYSSELNVNALELDDSALYLCASSPPPQGGTEAFFGQGTRLTVV.

This clonotype was detected many times. V usage is TRBV12-3 or TRBV12-4 and J usage is TRBJ1-5, with D unclear. CDR3 length: 11 residues. With 6 bases removed from V and 6 bases from J, the gap between germline ends came to 6 bases. This CDR3 reads CASSMGQPQHF. CDR3 DNA: TGTGCCAGCAGCATGGGTCAGCCCCAGCATTTT.

This clonotype occurred many times. The chain recombines TRBV7-9 with TRBJ1-1; D unclear. The CDR3 is 13 residues long. Trimming removed 4 bases from V and 1 base from J, with 7 bases in between. The germline V gene has CDR1 SEHNR and CDR2 FQNEAQ (reference sequence). The CDR3 reads CASSSFQNTEAFF. CDR3 DNA: TGTGCCAGCAGCTCCTTCCAGAACACTGAAGCTTTCTTT.

J is TRBJ2-5 and V is TRBV12-3 or TRBV12-4, with D unresolved. CDR3 length equals 12 residues. V was pared by 6 bases and J by 4 bases, with 9 bases between. CDR3 residues: CASSNSPETQYF. The CDR3 coding sequence is TGTGCCAGCAGCAACAGCCCAGAGACCCAGTACTTC.

V gene TRBV7-9 combines with J gene TRBJ1-2; D not certain. The V gene lost 8 bases and the J gene lost 10 bases, with 11 bases spanning the gap. Germline V gene data show CDR1 as SEHNR and CDR2 as FQNEAQ (reference sequence). The CDR3 is made up of 10 amino acids. CDR3 DNA sequence: TGTGCCAGCCGCGATAAGGACTACACCTTC. Translation gives CASRDKDYTF.

This chain links TRBV20-1 with TRBJ1-5; D may be TRBD1 (5 bases). Germline V gene lookup returns CDR1 DFQATT and CDR2 SNEGSKA (reference sequence). This CDR3 region has 18 residues. V dropped 0 bases and J dropped 1 base, with 19 bases sitting between them. The CDR3 sequence: CSARDPKGVSGSNQPQHF. In DNA, the CDR3 is TGCAGTGCTAGAGATCCGAAGGGTGTATCAGGGAGCAATCAGCCCCAGCATTTT.

In this sample, this clonotype turned up a few times. This chain connects TRBV4-1 to TRBJ2-3; 8 bases are shared with TRBD1. The CDR3 length is 16 residues. Trimming removed 1 base from V and 4 bases from J; junction bases left unmatched: 7. Germline CDR1 reads MGHRA; CDR2 reads YSYEKL. This chain's CDR3 is CASSQVDRGTSDTQYF. The CDR3 DNA sequence: TGCGCCAGCAGCCAAGTAGACAGGGGAACATCAGATACGCAGTATTTT.

There are a few counts of this clonotype. V and J are TRBV7-9 and TRBJ2-4; 14 positions match TRBD2. The CDR3 covers 13 residues. CDR1 SEHNR and CDR2 FQNEAQ come from the germline V gene (reference sequence). V was pared by 5 bases and J by 14 bases, with 5 bases of the junction left unmatched. The CDR3 here is CASSRLAGGIEYF. CDR3 in DNA: TGTGCCAGCAGCCGACTAGCGGGGGGGATAGAGTACTTC.

V is TRBV5-6 and J is TRBJ2-1; 12 nucleotides agree with TRBD2. The CDR3 consists of 18 residues. Unmatched junction bases numbered 11, after V lost 4 bases and J lost 3 bases. CDR1 is SGHDT and CDR2 is YYEEEE in the germline V gene. The CDR3 spells CASSPGLAGSQFYNEQFF. For the CDR3, the DNA is TGTGCCAGCAGCCCTGGACTAGCGGGAAGTCAATTCTACAATGAGCAGTTCTTC.

This clonotype was observed once. The CDR3 nucleotides are TGTGCCAGTAGTAGCGGGACAGGGCTACTTGAAGCTTTCTTT. It yields the protein CASSSGTGLLEAFF. V gene TRBV19 combines with J gene TRBJ1-1; 9 bases agree with TRBD1. This CDR3 is built from 14 residues. Germline CDR1 LNHDA, CDR2 SQIVND (reference sequence). J gave up 7 bases and V 4 bases, and 7 bases lay outside the gene matches.

The chain couples TRBV5-5 to TRBJ2-2; maybe TRBD1 (6 bases). This CDR3 has 15 residues. Germline CDR1 SGHKS, CDR2 YYEKEE (reference sequence). Trimming removed 2 bases at V and 1 base at J, with 9 bases between. CDR3 in amino acids: CASSFRDMNTGELFF. As DNA, the CDR3 is TGTGCCAGCAGCTTTCGGGACATGAACACCGGGGAGCTGTTTTTT.

The rearrangement links TRBV6-1 to TRBJ1-2, with D possibly being TRBD1 (6 bases). The germline gives CDR1 MNHNS, CDR2 SASEGT. The length of the CDR3 is 15 residues. V lost 5 bases, J lost 4 bases, and 17 bases lay in between. The CDR3 DNA sequence: TGTGCCAGCAGTAGACGGACAGCCGGCACCTATGGCTACACCTTC. This gives the protein CASSRRTAGTYGYTF.

This chain uses TRBV27 with TRBJ2-2; D is perhaps TRBD2 (5 bases). V gave up 4 bases and J gave up 1 base, with 10 bases separating them. The CDR3 runs to 15 residues. Germline CDR1 reads MNHEY; CDR2 reads SMNVEV (reference sequence). The CDR3 is CASSSRGRNTGELFF. CDR3 in DNA: TGTGCCAGCAGTTCCCGGGGTCGGAACACCGGGGAGCTGTTTTTT.

The chain couples TRBV3-1 to TRBJ2-1, with 13 positions matching TRBD2. Germline V gene sequence: CDR1 LGHDT, CDR2 YNNKEL (reference sequence). The CDR3 is made up of 15 amino acids. Trimming cost V 5 bases and J 8 bases; bases outside gene matches: 6. The CDR3 is CASSGGTSGTDEQFF. CDR3 nucleotides: TGTGCCAGCAGCGGAGGGACTAGCGGGACGGATGAGCAGTTCTTC.

The V gene is TRBV27, the J gene TRBJ1-6, with D hard to call. The V gene's germline CDR1 is MNHEY and CDR2 SMNVEV (reference sequence). The CDR3 covers 12 residues. V lost 6 bases to trimming and J lost 8 bases, with 8 bases between them. The CDR3 DNA follows: TGTGCCAGCAGGGTCTCGGATTCACCCCTCCACTTT. Translating gives CASRVSDSPLHF.

This clonotype was found a few times. The V gene is TRBV12-3 or TRBV12-4, the J gene TRBJ2-1; TRBD2 matches at 12 bases. Germline trimming cut 4 bases from V and 5 bases from J; bases unmatched to any gene: 6. The CDR3 is made up of 16 amino acids. CDR3 in DNA: TGTGCCAGCAGTTCTCGGACTAGCGGGAATAACAATGAGCAGTTCTTC. Translating gives CASSSRTSGNNNEQFF.

This clonotype was detected a few times. The chain recombines TRBV2 with TRBJ2-1; D gene ambiguous. Germline V gene sequence: CDR1 SNHLY, CDR2 FYNNEI. V was shortened by 7 bases and J by 5 bases, with 9 bases between the two germline ends. This CDR3 spans 12 amino acids. Written as DNA, the CDR3 is TGTGCCAGCACCTCTAGAGACAATGAGCAGTTCTTC. Amino acids: CASTSRDNEQFF.

This clonotype was observed a few times. The chain employs TRBV7-6 and TRBJ2-1; the match to TRBD1 covers 8 bases. The J segment lost 2 bases and the V segment lost 4 bases, leaving 13 bases of the junction unmatched. This CDR3 region has 18 residues. Germline lookup yields CDR1 SGHVS and CDR2 FNYEAQ. The CDR3 coding sequence is TGTGCCAGCAGCTCAAGATACCAGACAGGGGCGACCTACAATGAGCAGTTCTTC. As protein: CASSSRYQTGATYNEQFF.

J is TRBJ1-5 and V is TRBV2; TRBD1 agrees at 10 bases. CDR1 and CDR2 (germline): SNHLY, FYNNEI. This CDR3 is built from 14 residues. The V and J ends lost 4 bases and 5 bases, in that order; junction bases with no gene match: 2. The DNA for the CDR3 is TGTGCCAGCAGTGGGGGACAGGGGCATCAGCCCCAGCATTTT. Translation: CASSGGQGHQPQHF.

The gene calls are TRBV28 and TRBJ1-2; D not resolved. The CDR3 is 11 residues long. V was clipped by 4 bases and J by 4 bases, with 4 bases between them. The germline CDR1 and CDR2 sequences are MDHEN and SYDVKM. The CDR3 DNA is TGTGCCAGCAGTTCAGCCTATGGCTACACCTTC. Translated, it gives CASSSAYGYTF.